The 6 T cell receptor beta chains presented below share a single source sample, sequenced in a study of cytomegalovirus exposure and HLA in healthy donors. Use of 60 Vbeta and 13 Jbeta primers characterized the PCR. Assay used: immunoSEQ multiplex PCR; TCRdb lists only in-frame clones, some missing. The sample's table shows around 210,000 clones. Sequenced material: PBMCs. The receptors originated from a girl aged 2-10 years in good health and CMV-seropositive.

This sequence joins TRBV5-1 and TRBJ2-7; perhaps TRBD2 as D (5 bases). V was pared by 4 bases and J by 1 base, with 18 bases between. CDR3 size: 16 residues. CDR1 is SGHRS, CDR2 YFSETQ, per germline. The CDR3 is CASSREGPGSSYEQYF. DNA of the CDR3: TGCGCCAGCAGCCGCGAGGGCCCCGGTTCTTCCTACGAGCAGTACTTC.

The rearrangement uses TRBV15 and TRBJ2-7; D gene uncertain. Germline CDR1 reads LNHNV; CDR2 reads YYDKDF (reference sequence). This CDR3 has 15 residues. Deletions cut 1 base from V and 2 bases from J, with 12 bases between. The CDR3 here is CATSRGTAITYEQYF. The CDR3 bases are TGTGCCACCAGCAGAGGCACAGCTATAACCTACGAGCAGTACTTC.

V gene TRBV19 combines with J gene TRBJ2-3; 8 positions match TRBD2. This CDR3 is built from 19 residues. Germline CDR1 reads LNHDA; CDR2 reads SQIVND (reference sequence). The junction had 13 bases not matched to a gene; V was cut back by 2 bases and J by 0 bases. The DNA of the CDR3 is TGTGCCAGTAGTATATATGCGGGAGGCATCACAATTAGCACAGATACGCAGTATTTT. It encodes CASSIYAGGITISTDTQYF. The full variable domain, with the rest looked up from reference TRBV19 and TRBJ2-3, is DGGITQSPKYLFRKEGQNVTLSCEQNLNHDAMYWYRQDPGQGLRLIYYSQIVNDFQKGDIAEGYSVSREKKESFPLTVTSAQKNPTAFYLCASSIYAGGITISTDTQYFGPGTRLTVL.

The rearrangement uses TRBV27 and TRBJ2-2; unclear D gene. V lost 6 bases and J 2 bases, leaving 10 bases between the germline ends. Germline CDR1 reads MNHEY; CDR2 reads SMNVEV (reference sequence). This CDR3 spans 14 amino acids. The CDR3 DNA reads as TGTGCCAGCAGCCGAAATACTAACACCGGGGAGCTGTTTTTT. As protein: CASSRNTNTGELFF.

This sequence joins TRBV5-1 and TRBJ2-1, with D possibly matching TRBD2 (6 bases). Germline V gene lookup returns CDR1 SGHRS and CDR2 YFSETQ. The CDR3 totals 15 residues. Trimming shortened V by 0 bases and J by 7 bases, and 14 bases separated the two germline ends. This chain's CDR3 is CASSLEWREENEQFF. In DNA, the CDR3 is TGCGCCAGCAGCTTGGAGTGGCGGGAAGAAAATGAGCAGTTCTTC.

V usage is TRBV1 and J usage is TRBJ2-3; the table's TRBD2 call for D was not verified on the DNA. TRBV1 is an annotated pseudogene. The CDR3 has 16 residues. The CDR3 DNA sequence: TGCACCAGCAGCCATTTACGGGAGTCCCCTCCAGATACGCAGTATTTT. The encoded protein is CTSSHLRESPPDTQYF.